This TCR beta chain comes out of a study of blood T cells in healthy people across ages. About the research overall: Template switching captured about one barcoded beta molecule per two T cells. Study-wide results and caveats: More naive CD4+ cells and higher diversity marked long-lived donors relative to aged donors. It was found that TCR beta diversity correlated strongly with the percentage of naive T cells.

This clonotype was found a few times. Its antigen is as yet unknown. The CDR3 is 18 amino acids. Trimming took 0 bases from V and 9 from J, leaving 23 bases between them. CDR1 is KGHDR and CDR2 is SFDVKD in the germline V gene. Using a J-beta primer mix together with a sample-barcoded 5' primer, a second PCR was run for roughly 7 to 12 cycles. The template-switch adaptor, which had 12 random nucleotides, put a tag on each cDNA molecule. TCRdb reanalysed the 5' RACE reads using MiXCR and keeps one entry per CDR3 protein. The data show 1.5 million to 2 million distinct CDR3 sequences, approximately 39% seen once.

This clonotype was obtained from a human donor in good health. This rearrangement joins TRBV24-1 to TRBJ2-1; D is possibly TRBD2 (5 bases). The specimen was blood. CDR3 region: CATSDLLVLATGQREQFF. The CDR3 DNA sequence: TGTGCCACCAGTGATTTGCTAGTCCTAGCCACCGGCCAACGTGAGCAGTTCTTC.